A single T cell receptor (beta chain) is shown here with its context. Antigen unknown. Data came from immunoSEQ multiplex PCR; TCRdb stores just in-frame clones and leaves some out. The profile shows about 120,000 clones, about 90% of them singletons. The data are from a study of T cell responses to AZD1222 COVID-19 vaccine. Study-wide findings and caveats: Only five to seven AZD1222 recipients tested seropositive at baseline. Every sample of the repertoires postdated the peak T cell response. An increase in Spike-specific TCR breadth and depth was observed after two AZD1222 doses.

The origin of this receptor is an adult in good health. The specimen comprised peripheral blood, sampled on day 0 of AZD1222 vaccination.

The CDR3 loop reads CASSTTGSNQPQHF. The CDR3 DNA reads TGTGCCAGCAGCACGACTGGTAGCAATCAGCCCCAGCATTTT. The rearrangement joins TRBV6-2 or TRBV6-3 to TRBJ1-5; no clear D gene. This CDR3 contains 14 residues. Germline lookup yields CDR1 MNHEY and CDR2 SVGEGT. Trimming removed 6 bases at V and 0 bases at J, with 9 bases between.